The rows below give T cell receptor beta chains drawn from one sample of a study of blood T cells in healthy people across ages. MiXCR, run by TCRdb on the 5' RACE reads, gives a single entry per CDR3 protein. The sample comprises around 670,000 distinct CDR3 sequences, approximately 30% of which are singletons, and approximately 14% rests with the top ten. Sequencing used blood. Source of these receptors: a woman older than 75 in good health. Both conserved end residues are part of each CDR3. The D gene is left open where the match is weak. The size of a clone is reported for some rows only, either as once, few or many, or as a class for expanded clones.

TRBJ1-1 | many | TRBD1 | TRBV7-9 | TGTGCCAGCAGACCAGGGACAGGGGGTCATGAAGCTTTCTTT | CASRPGTGGHEAFF
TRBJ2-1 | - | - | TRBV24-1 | TGTGCCACCAGTAGTAGACGGGGGATCCACAATGAGCAGTTCTTC | CATSSRRGIHNEQFF
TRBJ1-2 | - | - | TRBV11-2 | TGTGCCAGCAGTCGCGGCAGGCCGATCCCCAACTATGGCTACACCTTC | CASSRGRPIPNYGYTF
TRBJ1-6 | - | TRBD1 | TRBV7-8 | TGTGCCAGCAGCTCAGGACAGGGGAGTTATTCACCCCTCCACTTT | CASSSGQGSYSPLHF
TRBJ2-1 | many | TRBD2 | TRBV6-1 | TGTGCCAGCAGTGGCCTAGCGGAGGCCTACAATGAGCAGTTCTTC | CASSGLAEAYNEQFF
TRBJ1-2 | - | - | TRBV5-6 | TGTGCCAGCAGCTTGCGTGGGGGGAGAATCAGCTACACCTTC | CASSLRGGRISYTF
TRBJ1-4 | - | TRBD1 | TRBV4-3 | TGCGCCAGCAGCCAAGACGGACAGGGGGCTAAAAAACTGTTTTTT | CASSQDGQGAKKLFF
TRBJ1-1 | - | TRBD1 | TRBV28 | TGTGCCAGCAGTTTGGGGATTACAGGGGAAGGGGCTTTCTTT | CASSLGITGEGAFF
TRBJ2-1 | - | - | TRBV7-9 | TGTGCCAGCAGCATCGACAGGACCTGCAATGAGCAGTTCTTC | CASSIDRTCNEQFF
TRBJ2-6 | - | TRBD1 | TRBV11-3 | TGTGCCAGCAGCTCTGGGACAGGACGGGATTCTGGGGCCAACGTCCTGACTTTC | CASSSGTGRDSGANVLTF
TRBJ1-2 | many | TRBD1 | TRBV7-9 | TGTGCCAGCAGCGTAGCCGGGACAGGGCAGACGGGCGGCTACACCTTC | CASSVAGTGQTGGYTF
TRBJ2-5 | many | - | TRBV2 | TGTGCCAGCAAGAGGGCGTCGAGAGAGACCCAGTACTTC | CASKRASRETQYF
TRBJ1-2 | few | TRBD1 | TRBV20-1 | TGCAGTGCTAGGGGGCAGGGGGGCCATGGCTACACCTTC | CSARGQGGHGYTF
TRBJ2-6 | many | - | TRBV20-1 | TGCAGTGCTAGGCCGGTCAGGGAAGAGACCAACGTCCTGACTTTC | CSARPVREETNVLTF
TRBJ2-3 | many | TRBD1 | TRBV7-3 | TGTGCCAGCAGCTCCAAACAGGGGTTCGGCACAGATACGCAGTATTTT | CASSSKQGFGTDTQYF
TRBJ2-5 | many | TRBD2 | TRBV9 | TGTGCCAGCAGCGTAGATCTAGCGGGGGGGCTTCAAGAGACCCAGTACTTC | CASSVDLAGGLQETQYF
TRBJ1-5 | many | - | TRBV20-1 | TGCAGTGCTAGGGGGCATGGCGATCAGCCCCAGCATTTT | CSARGHGDQPQHF
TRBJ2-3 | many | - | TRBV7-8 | TGTGCCAGCAGCCCGAAACTTCGCGGGGCGCACACAGATACGCAGTATTTT | CASSPKLRGAHTDTQYF
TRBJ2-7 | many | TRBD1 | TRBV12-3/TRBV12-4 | TGTGCCAGCAGCTCGGGACAGATTTACGAGCAGTACTTC | CASSSGQIYEQYF
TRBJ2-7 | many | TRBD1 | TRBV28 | TGTGCCAGCAGTTTATCGGACAGGGTGCCCTACGAGCAGTACTTC | CASSLSDRVPYEQYF
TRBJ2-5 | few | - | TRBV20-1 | TGCAGTGCTACCACGAGACAAGAGACCCAGTACTTC | CSATTRQETQYF
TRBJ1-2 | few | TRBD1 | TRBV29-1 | TGCAGCGTTGCGCAGGGGGCTACCTATGGCTACACCTTC | CSVAQGATYGYTF
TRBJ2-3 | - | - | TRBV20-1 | TGCAGTGCCCCCAAGGAGCGAGGTGCAATCACAGATACGCAGTATTTT | CSAPKERGAITDTQYF
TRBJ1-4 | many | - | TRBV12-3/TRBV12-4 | TGTGCCAGCAGTTCGTTTGGGGGAGGACCAACTAATGAAAAACTGTTTTTT | CASSSFGGGPTNEKLFF
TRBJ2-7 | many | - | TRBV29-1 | TGCAGCGTTCTCACAGCACTCGAGCAGTACTTC | CSVLTALEQYF
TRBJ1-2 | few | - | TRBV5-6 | TGTGCCAGCAGCTTGGAACGGCTCTATGGCTACACCTTC | CASSLERLYGYTF